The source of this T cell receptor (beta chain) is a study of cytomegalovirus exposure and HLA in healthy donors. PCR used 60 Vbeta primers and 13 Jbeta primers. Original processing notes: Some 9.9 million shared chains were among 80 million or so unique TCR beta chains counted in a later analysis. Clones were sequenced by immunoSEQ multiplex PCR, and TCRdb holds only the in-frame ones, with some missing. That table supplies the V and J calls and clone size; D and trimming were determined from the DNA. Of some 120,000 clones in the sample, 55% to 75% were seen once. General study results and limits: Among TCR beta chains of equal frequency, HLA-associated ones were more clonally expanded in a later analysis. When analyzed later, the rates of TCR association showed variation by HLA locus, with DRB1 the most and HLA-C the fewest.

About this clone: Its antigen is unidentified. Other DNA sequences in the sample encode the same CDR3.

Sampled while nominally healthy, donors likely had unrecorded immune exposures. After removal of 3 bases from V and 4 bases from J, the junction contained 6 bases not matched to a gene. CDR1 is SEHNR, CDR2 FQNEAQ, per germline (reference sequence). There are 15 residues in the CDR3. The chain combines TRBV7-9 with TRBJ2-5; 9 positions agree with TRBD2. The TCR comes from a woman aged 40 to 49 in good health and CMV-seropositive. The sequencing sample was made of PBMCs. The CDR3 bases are TGTGCCAGCAGCTTTTTAGCGGGAGTGGGAGAGACCCAGTACTTC. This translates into CASSFLAGVGETQYF.